Shown below are 20 T cell receptor beta chains from a single sample sequenced in a study of cytomegalovirus exposure and HLA in healthy donors. 13 Jbeta primers and 60 Vbeta primers were used for the PCR. Profiled with immunoSEQ multiplex PCR; TCRdb holds only in-frame clones, not every one. The sample contains over 75,000 clones, about three quarters of which appear only once. The sample consisted of PBMCs. Receptors were obtained from a man in his sixties in good health and CMV-seropositive.

This chain links TRBV18 with TRBJ1-6, with D hard to call. The V end lost 8 bases, the J end lost 6 bases, and 8 bases lay between the germline ends. The CDR3 runs 12 residues. Per germline, CDR1 KGHSH and CDR2 LQKENI. CDR3 protein: CASTPGNSPLHF. The CDR3 coding sequence is TGTGCCAGCACGCCGGGTAATTCACCCCTCCACTTT.

This chain uses TRBV19 with TRBJ1-5, with D uncertain. CDR1 is LNHDA, CDR2 SQIVND, per germline (reference sequence). V gave up 6 bases and J gave up 2 bases, with 26 bases separating them. This CDR3 is built from 19 residues. The CDR3 nucleotides read TGTGCCAGTAGCCTAGGCATAATGGCCCTTCCGTCCGGCAATCAGCCCCAGCATTTT. Its translation: CASSLGIMALPSGNQPQHF.

This chain uses TRBV30 with TRBJ2-7, with TRBD2 matching 7 bases. Germline-derived CDR1 and CDR2 are GTSNPN and SVGIG (reference sequence). J lost 6 bases, V lost 4 bases, and 12 bases had no gene match. The CDR3 covers 14 residues. The CDR3 bases are TGTGCCTGGACGGGAGCGGGGAATCGGGGCGAGCAGTACTTC. It translates to CAWTGAGNRGEQYF.

V is TRBV19 and J is TRBJ2-5; 11 bases fit TRBD1. The V gene end was trimmed by 6 bases and the J gene end by 4 bases; junction bases not matched to a gene: 4. The CDR3 has 14 amino acids. The V gene's germline CDR1 is LNHDA and CDR2 SQIVND (reference sequence). The CDR3 spells CASRGQGARETQYF. The CDR3 bases are TGTGCCAGTAGAGGACAGGGGGCCCGAGAGACCCAGTACTTC.

Details on this clone: Relative to the germline gene, one junction end is altered; a read error may explain this. The genes are TRBV7-9 and TRBJ2-3, with TRBD2 matching 9 bases. The germline V gene encodes CDR1 SEHNR and CDR2 FQNEAQ (reference sequence). This CDR3 has 16 amino acids. CDR3 sequence reads: CSSSLGRASGADTQYF. The CDR3 bases are TGTTCCAGCAGCTTAGGGCGAGCTAGCGGGGCAGATACGCAGTATTTT.

V usage is TRBV2 and J usage is TRBJ2-5; TRBD1 is a possible D gene (5 bases). The J call may be wrong; the DNA end is better matched by TRBJ2-7. CDR1 is SNHLY and CDR2 is FYNNEI in the germline V gene. The CDR3 spans 13 residues. The CDR3 nucleotides are TGTGCCAGCAAACGGACACTGCTCTACGAGCAGTACTTC. Protein: CASKRTLLYEQYF.

The rearrangement joins TRBV15 to TRBJ1-2; a possible D gene is TRBD1 (6 bases). The V and J ends lost 4 bases and 4 bases respectively, with 10 bases between them. The CDR3 is 13 residues long. CDR1 is LNHNV and CDR2 is YYDKDF in the germline V gene (reference sequence). CDR3 sequence reads: CATSTGQFYGYTF. The CDR3 coding sequence is TGTGCCACCAGCACTGGACAGTTCTATGGCTACACCTTC.

V and J are TRBV7-2 and TRBJ1-2, with 11 nucleotides matching TRBD1. The CDR3 consists of 16 residues. With V trimmed by 1 base and J by 8 bases, 9 bases remained unmatched. The germline V gene has CDR1 SGHTA and CDR2 FQGNSA. CDR3 protein: CASSLGAGQGEYGYTF. The DNA of the CDR3 is TGTGCCAGCAGCTTAGGTGCGGGACAGGGGGAATACGGCTACACCTTC.

For the CDR3, the DNA is TGTGCCAGCAAAGGAGGGCGGGACCGCTACTCCTACGAGCAGTACTTC. Its protein product is CASKGGRDRYSYEQYF. This chain connects TRBV18 to TRBJ2-7; TRBD2 might be the D (6 bases). Germline V gene lookup returns CDR1 KGHSH and CDR2 LQKENI. The CDR3 length is 16 residues. Trimming removed 8 bases from V and 0 bases from J, with 20 bases in between.

In this sample, this clone turned up a few times. This rearrangement joins TRBV5-4 to TRBJ2-7; D perhaps matches TRBD1 (5 bases). The V end was cut by 4 bases, the J end by 2 bases, with 13 bases between. Looked up from germline, CDR1 is SGHNT and CDR2 is YYREEE (reference sequence). The CDR3 spans 14 residues. The DNA of the CDR3 is TGTGCCAGCAGCGCTCCTGGGGCCGCCTACGAGCAGTACTTC. Translation: CASSAPGAAYEQYF.

Comments on this clone: Other nucleotide sequences in the sample specify the same CDR3. The chain uses TRBV7-6 and TRBJ1-1, with a weak D call TRBD1 (5 bases). Looked up from germline, CDR1 is SGHVS and CDR2 is FNYEAQ. Trimming cost V 3 bases and J 3 bases, with 8 bases left between them. The CDR3 length is 13 residues. The CDR3 DNA reads as TGTGCCAGCAGCTTGGGGGGTGACACTGAAGCTTTCTTT. Amino acids: CASSLGGDTEAFF.

The J gene is TRBJ2-2, the V gene TRBV2; the match to TRBD2 covers 10 bases. Germline-derived CDR1 and CDR2 are SNHLY and FYNNEI. V lost 6 bases and J lost 0; bases outside the gene matches: 10. The CDR3 length is 18 residues. DNA for the CDR3: TGTGCCAGCAGCCGTACCGGACTAGCGGTGTCGAACACCGGGGAGCTGTTTTTT. Protein: CASSRTGLAVSNTGELFF. Full variable domain (rest looked up from reference TRBV2 and TRBJ2-2): EPEVTQTPSHQVTQMGQEVILRCVPISNHLYFYWYRQILGQKVEFLVSFYNNEISEKSEIFDDQFSVERPDGSNFTLKIRSTKLEDSAMYFCASSRTGLAVSNTGELFFGEGSRLTVL.

The chain carries TRBV6-1 and TRBJ2-2; weak D call: TRBD1 (7 bases). Germline CDR1 reads MNHNS; CDR2 reads SASEGT. V was cut by 6 bases and J by 4 bases, with 15 bases left in between. The CDR3 extends over 15 amino acids. The CDR3 DNA reads as TGTGCCAGCAGCGCGGGACAGCAAGTCACCGGGGAGCTGTTTTTT. Its translation is CASSAGQQVTGELFF.

The chain couples TRBV7-9 to TRBJ2-3; 7 bases are shared with TRBD1. Trimming cost V 5 bases and J 0 bases; bases outside gene matches: 5. Germline V CDR1 and CDR2: SEHNR, FQNEAQ (reference sequence). CDR3 length equals 15 residues. The CDR3 nucleotides are TGTGCCAGCAGCCCGGGACAGACTAGCACAGATACGCAGTATTTT. It encodes CASSPGQTSTDTQYF.

The gene calls are TRBV2 and TRBJ1-4, with 8 nucleotides matching TRBD1. Losses at the gene ends were 6 bases for V and 12 bases for J; bases not matched to a gene: 6. CDR3 size: 12 residues. The germline V gene has CDR1 SNHLY and CDR2 FYNNEI. CDR3 DNA sequence: TGTGCCAGCAGAACCGGGACAGGTCAACTGTTTTTT. Translation gives CASRTGTGQLFF.

The gene calls are TRBV9 and TRBJ2-3; no reliable D call. Germline V CDR1 and CDR2: SGDLS, YYNGEE. V lost 0 bases and J lost 8, with 16 bases in between. The CDR3 is 15 residues long. CDR3 region: CASSVVLDPTGTQYF. DNA of the CDR3: TGTGCCAGCAGCGTAGTCCTCGACCCTACGGGTACGCAGTATTTT.

The V gene is TRBV4-2, the J gene TRBJ2-1; 9 bases map to TRBD2. The V gene end was trimmed by 0 bases and the J gene end by 5 bases; junction bases not matched to a gene: 8. The V gene's germline CDR1 is LGHNA and CDR2 YNFKEQ. This CDR3 comprises 17 residues. The CDR3 nucleotides read TGTGCCAGCAGCCAAGATACAAAAGCGGGGGGTAACAATGAGCAGTTCTTC. This encodes CASSQDTKAGGNNEQFF.

A single count supports this clone. The rearrangement uses TRBV7-9 and TRBJ1-2; D is perhaps TRBD1 (6 bases). V was trimmed by 5 bases and J by 5 bases, leaving 18 bases between them. CDR3 length: 15 amino acids. Germline CDR1 reads SEHNR; CDR2 reads FQNEAQ (reference sequence). The CDR3 bases are TGTGCCAGCAGCACCCACAGGGATATGGCTTATGGCTACACCTTC. Amino acids: CASSTHRDMAYGYTF.

This rearrangement joins TRBV6-6 to TRBJ2-2; no clear D gene. Trimming took off 6 bases at V and 0 bases at J, with 11 bases between the two ends. The CDR3 contains 15 residues. Germline CDR1 reads MNHNY; CDR2 reads SVGAGI (reference sequence). CDR3 amino acids: CASRPQNANTGELFF. The CDR3 DNA reads as TGTGCCAGCAGACCACAGAATGCGAACACCGGGGAGCTGTTTTTT.

A remark on this clone: Other DNA sequences from this sample encode an identical CDR3 as well. The CDR3 DNA is TGTGCCAGCAGCTTAGGCCAGGGTGTCTACGAGCAGTACTTC. Protein product: CASSLGQGVYEQYF. The chain joins TRBV7-2 to TRBJ2-7; possibly TRBD1 for D (5 bases). The V and J ends lost 1 base and 3 bases respectively, with 10 bases between them. This CDR3 comprises 14 residues. The germline gives CDR1 SGHTA, CDR2 FQGNSA. Full variable domain (rest looked up from reference TRBV7-2 and TRBJ2-7): GAGVSQSPSNKVTEKGKDVELRCDPISGHTALYWYRQSLGQGLEFLIYFQGNSAPDKSGLPSDRFSAERTGGSVSTLTIQRTQQEDSAVYLCASSLGQGVYEQYFGPGTRLTVT.